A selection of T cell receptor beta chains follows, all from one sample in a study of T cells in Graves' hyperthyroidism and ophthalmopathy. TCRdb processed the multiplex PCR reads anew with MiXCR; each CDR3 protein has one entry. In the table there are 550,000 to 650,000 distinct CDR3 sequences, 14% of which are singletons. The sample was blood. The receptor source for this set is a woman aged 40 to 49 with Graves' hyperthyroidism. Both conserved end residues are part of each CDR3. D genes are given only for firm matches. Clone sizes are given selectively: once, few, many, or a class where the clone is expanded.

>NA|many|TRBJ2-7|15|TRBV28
TGTGCCAGCAGTTGGCAAAGGGCTCGATTCTACGAGCAGTACTTC
CASSWQRARFYEQYF
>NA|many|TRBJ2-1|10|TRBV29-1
TGCAGCGTCGGGGACAATGAGCAGTTCTTC
CSVGDNEQFF
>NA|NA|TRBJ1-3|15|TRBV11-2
TGTGCCAGCAGCTTAGAACGGAGTACTGGAAACACCATATATTTT
CASSLERSTGNTIYF
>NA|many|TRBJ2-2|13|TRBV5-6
TGTGCCAGCAGCTCCAGGGGGGCCGGGGAGCTGTTTTTT
CASSSRGAGELFF
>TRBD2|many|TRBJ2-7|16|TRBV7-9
TGTGCCAGCAGCTTAGCTTCGGGGACTAGCGGGGCCGAGCAGTACTTC
CASSLASGTSGAEQYF
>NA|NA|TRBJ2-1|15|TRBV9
TGTGCCAGCAGCCCACCCGGGGGCCCCTACAATGAGCAGTTCTTC
CASSPPGGPYNEQFF
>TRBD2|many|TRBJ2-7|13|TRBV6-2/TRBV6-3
TGTCAGATAAGGAGCGGGAGCTCCTACGAGCAGTACTTC
CQIRSGSSYEQYF
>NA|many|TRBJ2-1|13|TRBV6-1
TGTGCCAGCAGTAAACATATAGGCAATGAGCAGTTCTTC
CASSKHIGNEQFF
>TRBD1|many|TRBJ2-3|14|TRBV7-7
TGTGCTAGCAGCCCAGACAGGGTCACAGATACGCAGTATTTT
CASSPDRVTDTQYF
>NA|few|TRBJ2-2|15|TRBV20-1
TGCAGTGCTAGAGATGGGGCCGTTAACACCGGGGAGCTGTTTTTT
CSARDGAVNTGELFF
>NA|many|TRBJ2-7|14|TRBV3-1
TGTGCCAGCAGCCGGATGCAGGGATCCTACGAGCAGTACTTC
CASSRMQGSYEQYF
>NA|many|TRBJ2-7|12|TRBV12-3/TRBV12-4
TGTGCCAGCAGTGACGGACCCTACGAGCAGTACTTC
CASSDGPYEQYF
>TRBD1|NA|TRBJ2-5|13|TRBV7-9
TGTGCCAGCAGCAAGACAGGGGGTGAGACCCAGTACTTC
CASSKTGGETQYF
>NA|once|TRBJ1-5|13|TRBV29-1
TGCAGCGTTGCATCAGTAGGGGGGGGCGATCAACATTTT
CSVASVGGGDQHF
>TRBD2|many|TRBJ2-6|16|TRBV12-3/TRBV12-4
TGTGCCAGCAGTTTGGGAGGGCAGGCTGGGGCCAACGTCCTGACTTTC
CASSLGGQAGANVLTF
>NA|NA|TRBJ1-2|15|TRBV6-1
TGTGCCAGCAGAAACGATCAGGGGAAGTCCTATGGCTACACCTTC
CASRNDQGKSYGYTF
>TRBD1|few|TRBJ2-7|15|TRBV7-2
TGTGCCAGCAGCTTAGGAAGGGACAGCTCCTACGAGCAGTACTTC
CASSLGRDSSYEQYF
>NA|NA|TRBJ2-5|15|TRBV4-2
TGTGCCAGCAGCCAAGACCAGTCACCCCCAGAGACCCAGTACTTC
CASSQDQSPPETQYF
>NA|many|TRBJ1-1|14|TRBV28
TGTGCCAGCAGCCCCACAGGGTATAGGGGTGAAGCTTTCTTT
CASSPTGYRGEAFF
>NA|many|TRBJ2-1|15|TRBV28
TGTGCCAGCAGTTTAGGGGCCTTATCCTACAATGAGCAGTTCTTC
CASSLGALSYNEQFF